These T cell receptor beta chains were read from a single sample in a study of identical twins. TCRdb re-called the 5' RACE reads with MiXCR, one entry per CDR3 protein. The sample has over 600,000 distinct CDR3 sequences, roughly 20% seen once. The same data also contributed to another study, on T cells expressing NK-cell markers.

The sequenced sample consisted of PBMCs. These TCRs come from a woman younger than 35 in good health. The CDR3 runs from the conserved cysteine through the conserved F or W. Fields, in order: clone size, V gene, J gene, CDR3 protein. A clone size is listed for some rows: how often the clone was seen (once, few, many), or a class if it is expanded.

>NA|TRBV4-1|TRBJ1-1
CASSQEDSGREAFF
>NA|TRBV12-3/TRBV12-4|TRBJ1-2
CASSLRRQGIYGYTF
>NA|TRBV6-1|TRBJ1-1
CASETWYGGSTEAFF
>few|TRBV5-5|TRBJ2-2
CASTTGNLNTGELFF
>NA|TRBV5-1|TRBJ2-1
CASSLMSYNEQFF
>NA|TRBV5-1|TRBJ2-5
CASSSLGTSQETQYF
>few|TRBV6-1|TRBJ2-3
CASSRQGGGDTQYF
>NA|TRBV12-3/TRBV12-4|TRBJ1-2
CASSDPGQGDYGYTF
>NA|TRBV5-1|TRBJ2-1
CASSLSGIAGNEQFF
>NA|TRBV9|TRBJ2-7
CASSVLRSSSYEQYF
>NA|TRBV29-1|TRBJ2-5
CSVGRVGLRETQYF
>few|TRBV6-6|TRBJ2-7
CASSYRREYEQYF
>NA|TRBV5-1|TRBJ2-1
CASSLAGTPYNEQFF
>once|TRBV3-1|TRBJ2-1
CASSQDGASGVYNEQFF
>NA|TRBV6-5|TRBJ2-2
CASSPLTRQRNTGELFF
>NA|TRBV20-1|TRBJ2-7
CSAETPGLAGYEQYF
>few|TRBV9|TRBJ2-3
CASSYREAGGRTDTQYF
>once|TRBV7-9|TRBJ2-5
CASRQKHAGGVRGTQYF